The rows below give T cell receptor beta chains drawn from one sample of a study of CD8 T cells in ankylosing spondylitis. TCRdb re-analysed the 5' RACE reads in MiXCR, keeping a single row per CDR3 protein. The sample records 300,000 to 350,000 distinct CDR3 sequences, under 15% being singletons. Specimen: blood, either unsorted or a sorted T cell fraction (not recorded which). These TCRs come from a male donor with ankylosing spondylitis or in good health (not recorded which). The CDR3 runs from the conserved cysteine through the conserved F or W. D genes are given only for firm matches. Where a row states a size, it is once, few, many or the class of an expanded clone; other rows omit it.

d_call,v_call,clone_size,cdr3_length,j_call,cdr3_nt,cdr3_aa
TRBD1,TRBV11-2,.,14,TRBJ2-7,TGTGCCAGCAGCTGGACAGGGGCGACCTACGAGCAGTACTTC,CASSWTGATYEQYF
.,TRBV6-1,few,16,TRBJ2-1,TGTGCCAGCAGTGAACCGACAGACCCTTCCTACAATGAGCAGTTCTTC,CASSEPTDPSYNEQFF
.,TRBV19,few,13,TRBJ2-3,TGTGCCAGTAGTTCTTCTCACACAGATACGCAGTATTTT,CASSSSHTDTQYF
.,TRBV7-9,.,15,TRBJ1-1,TGTGCCAGCAGCTTTGGGCGGGGCCTGAACACTGAAGCTTTCTTT,CASSFGRGLNTEAFF
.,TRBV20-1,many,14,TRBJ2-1,TGCAGTGCTACGACCGCCTTAGGCTACAATGAGCAGTTCTTC,CSATTALGYNEQFF
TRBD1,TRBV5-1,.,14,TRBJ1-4,TGCGCCAGCAGCAGGGACAGGGCACACGAAAAACTGTTTTTT,CASSRDRAHEKLFF
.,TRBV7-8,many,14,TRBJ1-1,TGTGCCAGCAGCTTGGGGACGCTTGACACTGAAGCTTTCTTT,CASSLGTLDTEAFF
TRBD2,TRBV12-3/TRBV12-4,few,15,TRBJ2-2,TGTGCCAGCAGGGGACTAGCGGGAATGGCCGGGGAGCTGTTTTTT,CASRGLAGMAGELFF
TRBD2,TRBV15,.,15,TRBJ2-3,TGTGCCACCAGCACTAGCGGGAAAAGGACAGATACGCAGTATTTT,CATSTSGKRTDTQYF
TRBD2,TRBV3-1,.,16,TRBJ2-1,TGTGCCAGCAGCCTCCAGGGTAGCGGGTTTACTGGTGAGCAGTTCTTC,CASSLQGSGFTGEQFF
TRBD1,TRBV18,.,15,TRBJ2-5,TGTGCCAGCTCATCCGGACAGGGGTGGGTCGAGACCCAGTACTTC,CASSSGQGWVETQYF
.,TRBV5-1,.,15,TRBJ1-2,TGCGCCAGCAGCTTAGGGCCCCGATTGAACTATGGCTACACCTTC,CASSLGPRLNYGYTF
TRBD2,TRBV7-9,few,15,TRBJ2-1,TGTGCCAGCAGCCAACTAGCGGGAAGGCTGAATGAGCAGTTCTTC,CASSQLAGRLNEQFF
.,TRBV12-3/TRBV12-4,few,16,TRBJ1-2,TGTGCCAGCAGTGATCCAACAGGGTTGATCAACTATGGCTACACCTTC,CASSDPTGLINYGYTF
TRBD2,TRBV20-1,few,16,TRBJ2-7,TGCAGTGCTAGAGAAGTGACTAGCGGGTCCAACTACGAGCAGTACTTC,CSAREVTSGSNYEQYF
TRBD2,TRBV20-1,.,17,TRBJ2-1,TGCAGTGCTACCCCGACTAGCGGGAGGGCTGGGGACAATGAGCAGTTCTTC,CSATPTSGRAGDNEQFF
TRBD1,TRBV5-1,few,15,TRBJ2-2,TGCGCCAGCAGCTGGGCCGGGACAGGGTCCGGGGAGCTGTTTTTT,CASSWAGTGSGELFF
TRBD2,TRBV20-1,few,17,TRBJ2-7,TGCAGTGCTAGAGCGACCAACCGGAGCGGGAGCTCCTACGAGCAGTACTTC,CSARATNRSGSSYEQYF
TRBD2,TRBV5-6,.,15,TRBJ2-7,TGTGCCAGCAGCGAGGCGGGACTAGCGGTTTACGAGCAGTACTTC,CASSEAGLAVYEQYF
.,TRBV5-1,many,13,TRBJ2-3,TGCGCCAGCAGCTCAGGAGACACAGATACGCAGTATTTT,CASSSGDTDTQYF
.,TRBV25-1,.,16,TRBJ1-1,TGTGCCAGCAGTGGGGGAGGGGGTTGGGCGAACACTGAAGCTTTCTTT,CASSGGGGWANTEAFF
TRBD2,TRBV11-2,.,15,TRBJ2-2,TGTGCCAGCAGCTTAGCCCAGCGGGAGGCCGGGGAGCTGTTTTTT,CASSLAQREAGELFF
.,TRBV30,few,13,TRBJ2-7,TGTGCCTGGTCCGAGACCCTCGGGGCCGAGCAGTACTTC,CAWSETLGAEQYF
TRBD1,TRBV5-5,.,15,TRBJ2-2,TGTGCCAGCTTCAGGGGGGACAGGGGCACCGGGGAGCTGTTTTTT,CASFRGDRGTGELFF
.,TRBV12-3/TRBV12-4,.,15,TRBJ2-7,TGTGCCAGCAGTTCGTCCCAAGGGAAGGCCCGGGAGCAGTACTTC,CASSSSQGKAREQYF
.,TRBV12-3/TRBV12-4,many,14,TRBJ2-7,TGTGCCAGCCGTCCTTCGACAGGACTATACGAGCAGTACTTC,CASRPSTGLYEQYF
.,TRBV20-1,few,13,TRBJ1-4,TGCAGTGCTAAAGTCAGTTCTAATGAAAAACTGTTTTTT,CSAKVSSNEKLFF
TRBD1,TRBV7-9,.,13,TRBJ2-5,TGTGCCAGCGGCAGCAGGGGGCAAGAGACCCAGTACTTC,CASGSRGQETQYF
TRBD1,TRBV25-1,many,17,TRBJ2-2,TGTGCCAGCAGTCGCCCAACCGGGACAGCGAACACCGGGGAGCTGTTTTTT,CASSRPTGTANTGELFF
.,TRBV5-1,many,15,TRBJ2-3,TGCGCCAGCAGCTTGGTTACAGGGTTCCCAGATACGCAGTATTTT,CASSLVTGFPDTQYF
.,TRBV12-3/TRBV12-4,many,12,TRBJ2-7,TGTGCCAGCAGTTTAGAAAGCTACGAGCAGTACTTC,CASSLESYEQYF
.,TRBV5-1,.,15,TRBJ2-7,TGCGCCAGCAGCCGCCAGGGATCGGCGGAGGGCGAGCAGTACTTC,CASSRQGSAEGEQYF
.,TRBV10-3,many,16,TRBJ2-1,TGTGCCATCAGTGGAAGTGGGACGGATACCTACAATGAGCAGTTCTTC,CAISGSGTDTYNEQFF
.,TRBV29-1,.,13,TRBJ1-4,TGCAGTACAGCGACTGGGGCTAATGAAAAACTGTTTTTT,CSTATGANEKLFF
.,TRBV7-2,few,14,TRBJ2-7,TGTGCCAGCAGCCCCCTCTCAGGGGGGGGAGAGCAGTACTTC,CASSPLSGGGEQYF
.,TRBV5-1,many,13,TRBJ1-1,TGCGCCAGCACCTGGACAGAGAACACTGAAGCTTTCTTT,CASTWTENTEAFF